This section outlines one T cell receptor beta chain sequence together with its context. No patient escaped relapse after autologous stem cell transplantation, and brentuximab vedotin exposure varied. Trimming pared 4 bases from V and 1 base from J, leaving 11 bases between. Germline V gives CDR1 LNHDA, CDR2 SQIVND (reference sequence). The CDR3 covers 14 residues. The sample belongs to a study of PD-1 blockade in classical Hodgkin lymphoma. Profiling relied on immunoSEQ multiplex PCR, and the TCRdb table lists in-frame clones only, not all of them. The sample holds about 46,000 clones; around three quarters are singletons and the top ten take 20% to 25%.

The chain employs TRBV19 and TRBJ2-7; no firm D call. The receptor was derived from a human donor with classical Hodgkin lymphoma. Sequencing used peripheral blood mononuclear cells (PBMCs), obtained before the second cycle of nivolumab. The CDR3 here is CASSTPDSSYEQYF. CDR3 DNA sequence: TGTGCCAGTAGTACCCCGGATAGTTCCTACGAGCAGTACTTC. Full variable domain (rest looked up from reference TRBV19 and TRBJ2-7): DGGITQSPKYLFRKEGQNVTLSCEQNLNHDAMYWYRQDPGQGLRLIYYSQIVNDFQKGDIAEGYSVSREKKESFPLTVTSAQKNPTAFYLCASSTPDSSYEQYFGPGTRLTVT.